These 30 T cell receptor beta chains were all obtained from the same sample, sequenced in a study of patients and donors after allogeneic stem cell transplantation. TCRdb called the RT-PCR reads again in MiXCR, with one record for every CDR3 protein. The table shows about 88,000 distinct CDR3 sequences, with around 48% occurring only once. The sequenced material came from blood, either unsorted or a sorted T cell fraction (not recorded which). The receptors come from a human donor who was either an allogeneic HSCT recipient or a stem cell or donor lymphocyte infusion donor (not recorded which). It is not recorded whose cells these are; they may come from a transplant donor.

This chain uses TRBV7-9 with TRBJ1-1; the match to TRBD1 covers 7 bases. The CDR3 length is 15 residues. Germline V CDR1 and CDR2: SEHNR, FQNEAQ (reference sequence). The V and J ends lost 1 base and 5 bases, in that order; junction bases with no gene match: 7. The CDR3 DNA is TGTGCCAGCAGCTTAGGGGAGACAGGGAGGACTGAAGCTTTCTTT. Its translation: CASSLGETGRTEAFF.

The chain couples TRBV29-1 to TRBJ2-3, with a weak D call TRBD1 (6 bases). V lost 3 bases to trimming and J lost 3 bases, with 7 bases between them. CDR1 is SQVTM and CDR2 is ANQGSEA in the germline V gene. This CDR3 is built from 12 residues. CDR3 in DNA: TGCAGCGTTGATCAGGGGACAGATACGCAGTATTTT. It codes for CSVDQGTDTQYF.

Here the CDR3 reads CASSQDARGRPWEKLFF. As DNA, the CDR3 is TGCGCCAGCAGCCAAGATGCCCGAGGTAGACCTTGGGAAAAACTGTTTTTT. The rearrangement links TRBV4-3 to TRBJ1-4; no firm D call. The V end was cut by 0 bases, the J end by 8 bases, with 19 bases between. The CDR3 loop spans 17 amino acids. Germline V gene data show CDR1 as LGHNA and CDR2 as YSLEER.

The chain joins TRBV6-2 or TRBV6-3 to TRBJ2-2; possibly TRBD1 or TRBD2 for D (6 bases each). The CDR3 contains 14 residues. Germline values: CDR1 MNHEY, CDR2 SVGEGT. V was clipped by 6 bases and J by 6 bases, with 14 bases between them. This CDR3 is CASRQGGSAGELFF. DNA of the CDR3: TGTGCCAGCAGACAGGGAGGAAGTGCCGGGGAGCTGTTTTTT.

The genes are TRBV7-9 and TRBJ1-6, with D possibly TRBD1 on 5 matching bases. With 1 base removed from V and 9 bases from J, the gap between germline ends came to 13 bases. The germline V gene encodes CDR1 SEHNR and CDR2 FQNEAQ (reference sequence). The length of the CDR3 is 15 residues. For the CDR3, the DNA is TGTGCCAGCAGCTTAGAGCCAGGGTACGGTTCACCCCTCCACTTT. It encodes CASSLEPGYGSPLHF.

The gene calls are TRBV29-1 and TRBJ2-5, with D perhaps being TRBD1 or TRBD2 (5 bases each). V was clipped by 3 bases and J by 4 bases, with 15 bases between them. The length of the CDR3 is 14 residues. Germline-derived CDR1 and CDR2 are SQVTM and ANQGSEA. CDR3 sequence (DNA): TGCAGCGTTGATTGGGTGGGACCTGGAGAGACCCAGTACTTC. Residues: CSVDWVGPGETQYF.

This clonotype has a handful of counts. The DNA for the CDR3 is TGCAGTGCTAGCCCCTTAATGTTCGGCTATGGCTACACCTTC. Protein sequence: CSASPLMFGYGYTF. The chain employs TRBV20-1 and TRBJ1-2, with unresolved D. V lost 3 bases to trimming and J lost 4 bases, with 15 bases between them. CDR3 length: 14 amino acids. CDR1 and CDR2 (germline): DFQATT, SNEGSKA (reference sequence).

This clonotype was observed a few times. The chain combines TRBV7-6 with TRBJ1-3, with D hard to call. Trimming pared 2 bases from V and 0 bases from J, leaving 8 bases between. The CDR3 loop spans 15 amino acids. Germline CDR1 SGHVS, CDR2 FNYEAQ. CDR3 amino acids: CASSLSISSGNTIYF. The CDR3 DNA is TGTGCCAGCAGCTTAAGCATCTCCTCTGGAAACACCATATATTTT. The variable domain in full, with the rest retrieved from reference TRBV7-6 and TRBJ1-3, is GAGVSQSPRYKVTKRGQDVALRCDPISGHVSLYWYRQALGQGPEFLTYFNYEAQQDKSGLPNDRFSAERPEGSISTLTIQRTEQRDSAMYRCASSLSISSGNTIYFGEGSWLTVV.

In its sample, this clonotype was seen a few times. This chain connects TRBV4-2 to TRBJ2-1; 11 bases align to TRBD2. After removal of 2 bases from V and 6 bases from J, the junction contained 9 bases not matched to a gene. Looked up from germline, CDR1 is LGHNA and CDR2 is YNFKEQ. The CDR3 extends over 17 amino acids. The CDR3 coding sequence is TGTGCCAGCAGCCAACTCGAACCACTAGCGGGGGTCAATGAGCAGTTCTTC. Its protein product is CASSQLEPLAGVNEQFF.

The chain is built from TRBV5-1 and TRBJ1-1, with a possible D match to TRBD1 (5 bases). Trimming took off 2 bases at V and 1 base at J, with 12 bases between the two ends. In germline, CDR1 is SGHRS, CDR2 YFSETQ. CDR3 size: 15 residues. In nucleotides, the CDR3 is TGCGCCAGCAGCTTCGGGACGGTTAAGAACACTGAAGCTTTCTTT. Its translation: CASSFGTVKNTEAFF.

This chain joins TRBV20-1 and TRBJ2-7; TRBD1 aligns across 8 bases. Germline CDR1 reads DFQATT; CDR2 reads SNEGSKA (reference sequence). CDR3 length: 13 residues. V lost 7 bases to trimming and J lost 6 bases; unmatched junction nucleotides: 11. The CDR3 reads CSGHQGAPGEQYF. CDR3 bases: TGCAGTGGTCATCAGGGGGCGCCGGGCGAGCAGTACTTC.

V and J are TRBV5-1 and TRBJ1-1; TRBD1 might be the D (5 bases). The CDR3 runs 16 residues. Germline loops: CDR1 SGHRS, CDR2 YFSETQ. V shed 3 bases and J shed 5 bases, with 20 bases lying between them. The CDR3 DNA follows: TGCGCCAGCAGCTCAGTGTGGATGGGGGGAGGTACTGAAGCTTTCTTT. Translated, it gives CASSSVWMGGGTEAFF. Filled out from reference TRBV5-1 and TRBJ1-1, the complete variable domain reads KAGVTQTPRYLIKTRGQQVTLSCSPISGHRSVSWYQQTPGQGLQFLFEYFSETQRNKGNFPGRFSGRQFSNSRSEMNVSTLELGDSALYLCASSSVWMGGGTEAFFGQGTRLTVV.

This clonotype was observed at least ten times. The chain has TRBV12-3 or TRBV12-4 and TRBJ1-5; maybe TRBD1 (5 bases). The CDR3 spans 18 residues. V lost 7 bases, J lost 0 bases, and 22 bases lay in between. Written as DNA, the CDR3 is TGTGCCAGCACAATGGAGGGGCGGTATATTGATAGCAATCAGCCCCAGCATTTT. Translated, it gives CASTMEGRYIDSNQPQHF.

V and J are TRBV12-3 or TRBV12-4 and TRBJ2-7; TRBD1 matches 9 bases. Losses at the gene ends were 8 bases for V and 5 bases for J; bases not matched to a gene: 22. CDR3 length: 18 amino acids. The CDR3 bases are TGTGCCAGCGCACCGGCCCAAACAGGGGGCCTAACCTACGACGAGCAGTACTTC. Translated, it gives CASAPAQTGGLTYDEQYF.

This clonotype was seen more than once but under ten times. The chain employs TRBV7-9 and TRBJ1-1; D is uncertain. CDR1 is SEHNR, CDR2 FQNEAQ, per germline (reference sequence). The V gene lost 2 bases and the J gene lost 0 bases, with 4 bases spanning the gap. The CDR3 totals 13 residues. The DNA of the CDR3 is TGTGCCAGCAGCTTACTGATGAACACTGAAGCTTTCTTT. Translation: CASSLLMNTEAFF.

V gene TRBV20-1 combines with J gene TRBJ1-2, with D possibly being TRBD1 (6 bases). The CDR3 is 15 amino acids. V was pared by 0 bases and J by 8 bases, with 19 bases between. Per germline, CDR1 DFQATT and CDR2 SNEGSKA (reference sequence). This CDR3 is CSARDFPGQRLGYTF. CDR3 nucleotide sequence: TGCAGTGCTAGAGATTTTCCGGGACAAAGATTAGGCTACACCTTC.

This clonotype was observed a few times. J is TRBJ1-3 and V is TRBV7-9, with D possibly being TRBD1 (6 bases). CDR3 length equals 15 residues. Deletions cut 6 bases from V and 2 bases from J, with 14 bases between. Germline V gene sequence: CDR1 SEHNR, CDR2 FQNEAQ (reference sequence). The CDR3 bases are TGTGCCAGCAGTTCACAGGGTCTGACTGGAAACACCATATATTTT. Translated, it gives CASSSQGLTGNTIYF.

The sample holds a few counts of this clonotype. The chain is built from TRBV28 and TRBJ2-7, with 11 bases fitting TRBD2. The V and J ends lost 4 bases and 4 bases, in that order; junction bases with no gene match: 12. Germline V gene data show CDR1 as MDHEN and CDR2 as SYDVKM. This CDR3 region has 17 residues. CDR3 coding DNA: TGTGCCAGCAGTTCGTATGAAATTAGCGGGAGGGAGTACGAGCAGTACTTC. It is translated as CASSSYEISGREYEQYF.

The CDR3 nucleotides read TGCAGTGCCGTCTCACAACAGGGCTCCTTCAATCAGCCCCAGCATTTT. Translation: CSAVSQQGSFNQPQHF. J is TRBJ1-5 and V is TRBV20-1; weak D call: TRBD1 (6 bases). This CDR3 comprises 16 residues. The V end lost 6 bases, the J end lost 3 bases, and 21 bases lay between the germline ends. Germline CDR1 and CDR2: DFQATT and SNEGSKA (reference sequence).

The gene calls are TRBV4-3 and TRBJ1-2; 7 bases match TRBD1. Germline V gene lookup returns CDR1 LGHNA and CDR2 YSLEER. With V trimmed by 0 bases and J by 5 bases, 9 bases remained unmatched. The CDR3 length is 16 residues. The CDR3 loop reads CASSQDDRAIWYGYTF. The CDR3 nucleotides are TGCGCCAGCAGCCAAGACGACAGGGCGATCTGGTATGGCTACACCTTC.

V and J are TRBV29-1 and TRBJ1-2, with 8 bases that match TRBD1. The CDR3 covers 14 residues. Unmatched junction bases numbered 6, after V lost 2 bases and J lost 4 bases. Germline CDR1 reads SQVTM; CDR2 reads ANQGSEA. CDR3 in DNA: TGCAGCGTTGAAAAGGGCGACAGGGGCTATGGCTACACCTTC. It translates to CSVEKGDRGYGYTF.

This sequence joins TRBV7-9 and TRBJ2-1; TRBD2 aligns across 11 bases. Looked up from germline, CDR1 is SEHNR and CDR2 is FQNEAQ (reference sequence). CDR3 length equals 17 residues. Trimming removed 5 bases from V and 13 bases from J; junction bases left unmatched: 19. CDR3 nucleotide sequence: TGTGCCAGCAGCCCAACCTCCCGACTAGCGGGACCCCCGCGACAGTTCTTC. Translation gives CASSPTSRLAGPPRQFF.

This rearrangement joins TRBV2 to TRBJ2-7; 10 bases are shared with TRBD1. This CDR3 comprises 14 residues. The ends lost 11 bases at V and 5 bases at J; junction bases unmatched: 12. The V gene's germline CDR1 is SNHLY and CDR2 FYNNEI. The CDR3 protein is CAGHPGQGSNEQYF. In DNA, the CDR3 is TGTGCCGGACACCCGGGACAGGGGTCCAACGAGCAGTACTTC.

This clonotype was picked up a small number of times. The CDR3 is CASSFGGGATNEKLFF. CDR3 nucleotide sequence: TGTGCCAGCAGCTTCGGCGGGGGCGCGACTAATGAAAAACTGTTTTTT. The chain links TRBV7-9 to TRBJ1-4; D is possibly TRBD1 (6 bases). Trimming removed 3 bases at V and 2 bases at J, with 13 bases between. The CDR3 extends over 16 amino acids. CDR1 and CDR2 (germline): SEHNR, FQNEAQ (reference sequence).

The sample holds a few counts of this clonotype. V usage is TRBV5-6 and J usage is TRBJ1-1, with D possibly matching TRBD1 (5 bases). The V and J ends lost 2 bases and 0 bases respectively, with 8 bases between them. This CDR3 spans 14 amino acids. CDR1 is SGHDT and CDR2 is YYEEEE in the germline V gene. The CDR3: CASSFQGLNTEAFF. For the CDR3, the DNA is TGTGCCAGCAGCTTTCAGGGCTTGAACACTGAAGCTTTCTTT. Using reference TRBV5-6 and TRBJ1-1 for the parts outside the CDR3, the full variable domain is DAGVTQSPTHLIKTRGQQVTLRCSPKSGHDTVSWYQQALGQGPQFIFQYYEEEERQRGNFPDRFSGHQFPNYSSELNVNALLLGDSALYLCASSFQGLNTEAFFGQGTRLTVV.

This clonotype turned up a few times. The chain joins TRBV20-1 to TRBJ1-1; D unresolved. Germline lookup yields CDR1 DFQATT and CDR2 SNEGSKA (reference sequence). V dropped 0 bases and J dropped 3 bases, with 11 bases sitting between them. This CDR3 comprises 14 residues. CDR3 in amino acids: CSARDGPTDTEAFF. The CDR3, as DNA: TGCAGTGCTAGAGATGGGCCAACAGACACTGAAGCTTTCTTT.

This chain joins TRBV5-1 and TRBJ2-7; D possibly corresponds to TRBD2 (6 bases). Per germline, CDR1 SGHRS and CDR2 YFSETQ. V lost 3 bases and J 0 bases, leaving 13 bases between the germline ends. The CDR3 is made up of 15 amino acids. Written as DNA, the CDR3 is TGCGCCAGCAGCTCAGGCGGGACGGTCTCCTACGAGCAGTACTTC. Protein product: CASSSGGTVSYEQYF. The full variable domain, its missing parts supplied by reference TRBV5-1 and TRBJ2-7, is KAGVTQTPRYLIKTRGQQVTLSCSPISGHRSVSWYQQTPGQGLQFLFEYFSETQRNKGNFPGRFSGRQFSNSRSEMNVSTLELGDSALYLCASSSGGTVSYEQYFGPGTRLTVT.

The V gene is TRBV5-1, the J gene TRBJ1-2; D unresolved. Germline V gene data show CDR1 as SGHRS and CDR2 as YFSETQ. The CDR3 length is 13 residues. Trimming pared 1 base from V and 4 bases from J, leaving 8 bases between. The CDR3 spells CASSLNSLYGYTF. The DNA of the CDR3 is TGCGCCAGCAGCTTGAATTCACTCTATGGCTACACCTTC.

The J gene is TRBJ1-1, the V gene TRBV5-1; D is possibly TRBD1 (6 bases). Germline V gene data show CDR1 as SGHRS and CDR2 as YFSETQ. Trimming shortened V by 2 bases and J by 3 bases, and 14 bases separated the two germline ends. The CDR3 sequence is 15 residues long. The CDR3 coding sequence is TGCGCCAGCAGCTTTAACTGGGAGGGGGACACTGAAGCTTTCTTT. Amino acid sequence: CASSFNWEGDTEAFF.

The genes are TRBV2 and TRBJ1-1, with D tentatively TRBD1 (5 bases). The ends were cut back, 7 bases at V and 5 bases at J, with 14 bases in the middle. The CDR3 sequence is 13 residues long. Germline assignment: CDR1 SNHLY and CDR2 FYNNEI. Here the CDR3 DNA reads TGTGCCAGCATATGGAGGGGCCCTACTGAAGCTTTCTTT. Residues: CASIWRGPTEAFF.